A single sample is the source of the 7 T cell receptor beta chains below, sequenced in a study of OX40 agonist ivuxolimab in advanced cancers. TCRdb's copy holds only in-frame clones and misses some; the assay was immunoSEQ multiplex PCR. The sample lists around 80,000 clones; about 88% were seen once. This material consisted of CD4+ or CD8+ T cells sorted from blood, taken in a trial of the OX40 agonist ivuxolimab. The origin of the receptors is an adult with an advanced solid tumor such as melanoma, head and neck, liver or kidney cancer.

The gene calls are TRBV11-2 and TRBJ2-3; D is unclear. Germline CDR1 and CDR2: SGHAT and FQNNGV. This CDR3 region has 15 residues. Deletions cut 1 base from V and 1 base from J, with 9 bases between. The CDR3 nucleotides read TGTGCCAGCAGCTTAGGCCGACCGGGCACAGATACGCAGTATTTT. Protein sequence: CASSLGRPGTDTQYF.

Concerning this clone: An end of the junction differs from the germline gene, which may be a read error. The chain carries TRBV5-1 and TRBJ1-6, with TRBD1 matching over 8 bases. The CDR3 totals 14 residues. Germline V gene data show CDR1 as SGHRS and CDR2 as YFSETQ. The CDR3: CASSSDRENSPLHF. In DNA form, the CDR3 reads TGTGCCAGCAGCTCGGACAGGGAGAATTCACCCCTCCACTTT.

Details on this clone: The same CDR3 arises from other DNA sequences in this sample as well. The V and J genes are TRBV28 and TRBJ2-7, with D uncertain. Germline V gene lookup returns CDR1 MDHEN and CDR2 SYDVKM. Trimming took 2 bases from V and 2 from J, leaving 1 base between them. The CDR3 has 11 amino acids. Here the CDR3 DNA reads TGTGCCAGCAGTTTAACCTACGAGCAGTACTTC. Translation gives CASSLTYEQYF.

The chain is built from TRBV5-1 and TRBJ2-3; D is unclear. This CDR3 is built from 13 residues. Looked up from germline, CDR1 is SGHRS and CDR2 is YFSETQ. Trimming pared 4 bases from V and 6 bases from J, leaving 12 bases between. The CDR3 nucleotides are TGCGCCAGCAGCCCGGCTGGGTCGGATACGCAGTATTTT. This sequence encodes CASSPAGSDTQYF.

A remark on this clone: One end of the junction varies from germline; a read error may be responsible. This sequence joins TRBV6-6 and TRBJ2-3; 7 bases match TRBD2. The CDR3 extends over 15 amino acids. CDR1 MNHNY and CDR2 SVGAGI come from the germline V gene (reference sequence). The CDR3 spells CASSHSGPSTYTQYF. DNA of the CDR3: TGTGCCAGCAGCCATAGCGGGCCTAGCACATATACGCAGTATTTT.

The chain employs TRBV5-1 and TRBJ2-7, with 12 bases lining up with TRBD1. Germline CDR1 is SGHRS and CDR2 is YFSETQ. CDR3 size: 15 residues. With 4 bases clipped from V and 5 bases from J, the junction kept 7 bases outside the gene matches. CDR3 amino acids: CASSAGTGGFHEQYF. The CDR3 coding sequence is TGCGCCAGCAGCGCCGGGACAGGGGGCTTTCACGAGCAGTACTTC. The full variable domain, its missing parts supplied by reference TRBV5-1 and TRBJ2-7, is KAGVTQTPRYLIKTRGQQVTLSCSPISGHRSVSWYQQTPGQGLQFLFEYFSETQRNKGNFPGRFSGRQFSNSRSEMNVSTLELGDSALYLCASSAGTGGFHEQYFGPGTRLTVT.

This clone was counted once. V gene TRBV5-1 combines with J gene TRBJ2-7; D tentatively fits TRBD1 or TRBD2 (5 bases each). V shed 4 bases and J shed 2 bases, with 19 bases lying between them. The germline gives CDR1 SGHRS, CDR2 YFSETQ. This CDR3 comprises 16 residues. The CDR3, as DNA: TGCGCCAGCAGCCAGATACCCCGGGACCCTGCCTACGAGCAGTACTTC. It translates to CASSQIPRDPAYEQYF.